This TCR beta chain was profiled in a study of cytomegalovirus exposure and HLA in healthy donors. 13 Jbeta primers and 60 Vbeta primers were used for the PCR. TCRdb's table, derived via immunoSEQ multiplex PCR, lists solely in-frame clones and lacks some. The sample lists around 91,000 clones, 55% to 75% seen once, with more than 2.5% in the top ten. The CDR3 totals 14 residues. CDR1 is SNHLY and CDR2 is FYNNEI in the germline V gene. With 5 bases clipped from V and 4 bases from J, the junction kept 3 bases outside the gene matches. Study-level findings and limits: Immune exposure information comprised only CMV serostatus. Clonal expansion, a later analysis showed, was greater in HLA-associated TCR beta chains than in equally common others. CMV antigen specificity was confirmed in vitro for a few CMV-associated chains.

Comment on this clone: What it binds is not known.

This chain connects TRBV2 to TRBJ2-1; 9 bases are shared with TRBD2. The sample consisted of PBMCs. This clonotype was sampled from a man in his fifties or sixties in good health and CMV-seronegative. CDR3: CASSWTSAYNEQFF. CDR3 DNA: TGTGCCAGCAGTTGGACTAGCGCATACAATGAGCAGTTCTTC.